A single sample is the source of the 22 T cell receptor beta chains below, sequenced in a study of chemoradiotherapy in HPV16-positive cancers. Using immunoSEQ multiplex PCR, the repertoire was profiled, and TCRdb retains in-frame clones only, with some absent. Among under 5,500 clones listed, around 69% were seen once. This specimen was tumor tissue, taken from a patient who underwent chemoradiotherapy. Receptor source: a human donor with HPV-associated anogenital cancer.

The chain is built from TRBV10-3 and TRBJ1-4; D gene unclear. V was pared by 2 bases and J by 7 bases, with 11 bases between. Germline loops: CDR1 ENHRY, CDR2 SYGVKD. The CDR3 runs to 14 residues. The CDR3 coding sequence is TGTGCCATCAGTGAGACAGCGTCGGCTGAAAAACTGTTTTTT. Translated: CAISETASAEKLFF.

The chain links TRBV27 to TRBJ2-3; D is unresolved. V was shortened by 5 bases and J by 1 base, with 13 bases between the two germline ends. The CDR3 covers 15 residues. The V gene's germline CDR1 is MNHEY and CDR2 SMNVEV (reference sequence). CDR3 in DNA: TGTGCCAGCAGTCGGACGTATCAGGGCACAGATACGCAGTATTTT. Translated: CASSRTYQGTDTQYF.

The V gene is TRBV7-8, the J gene TRBJ1-1; 8 bases line up with TRBD1. The trim removed 6 bases at V and 1 base at J, leaving 10 bases unmatched. CDR3 size: 16 residues. Germline CDR1 reads SGHVS; CDR2 reads FQNEAQ. CDR3 sequence: CASSSYQGAKNTEAFF. In DNA, the CDR3 is TGTGCCAGCAGTTCATATCAGGGGGCCAAGAACACTGAAGCTTTCTTT.

The chain recombines TRBV9 with TRBJ2-7; no definite D call. The germline V gene encodes CDR1 SGDLS and CDR2 YYNGEE. The CDR3 consists of 12 residues. The V and J ends lost 3 bases and 1 base respectively, with 5 bases between them. The CDR3, as DNA: TGTGCCAGCAGCGGCGAATCCTACGAGCAGTACTTC. It codes for CASSGESYEQYF.

V usage is TRBV29-1 and J usage is TRBJ2-2, with a tentative D call TRBD2 (6 bases). CDR1 is SQVTM and CDR2 is ANQGSEA in the germline V gene. The CDR3 contains 13 residues. V was clipped by 7 bases and J by 4 bases, with 13 bases between them. CDR3 nucleotide sequence: TGCAGCGGATCAGGGAGGTCCACCGGGGAGCTGTTTTTT. Translating gives CSGSGRSTGELFF.

This clone is large by share. V and J are TRBV30 and TRBJ1-1; a weak D match, TRBD1 (5 bases). V was trimmed by 4 bases and J by 5 bases, leaving 14 bases between them. Per germline, CDR1 GTSNPN and CDR2 SVGIG (reference sequence). The CDR3 is 13 residues long. The CDR3, as DNA: TGTGCCTGGATCATACAGGTGGGAACTGAAGCTTTCTTT. Its protein is CAWIIQVGTEAFF.

The genes are TRBV7-9 and TRBJ2-2, with a possible D match to TRBD2 (6 bases). V shed 1 base and J shed 12 bases, with 18 bases lying between them. CDR3 length equals 15 residues. Germline CDR1 is SEHNR and CDR2 is FQNEAQ (reference sequence). The CDR3 is CASSLVVGLRPQLFF. DNA of the CDR3: TGTGCCAGCAGCTTAGTGGTGGGACTTCGACCCCAGCTGTTTTTT.

The rearrangement links TRBV6-1 to TRBJ2-7; 9 bases are a match to TRBD2. Germline CDR1 is MNHNS and CDR2 is SASEGT. The CDR3 is 15 residues long. The V and J ends lost 5 bases and 2 bases, in that order; junction bases with no gene match: 7. The CDR3 region is CASSPSGRIAYEQYF. The DNA of the CDR3 is TGTGCCAGCAGTCCAAGCGGGAGGATTGCCTACGAGCAGTACTTC.

J is TRBJ2-2 and V is TRBV29-1, with TRBD1 as a possible D gene (6 bases). The V end lost 6 bases, the J end lost 4 bases, and 21 bases lay between the germline ends. Germline CDR1 reads SQVTM; CDR2 reads ANQGSEA. This CDR3 region has 16 residues. In nucleotides, the CDR3 is TGCAGCGTGAAGATAGGTGGTCGAGGGGGCACCGGGGAGCTGTTTTTT. Protein product: CSVKIGGRGGTGELFF.

This clone occurred a few times. The chain recombines TRBV29-1 with TRBJ1-1, with a tentative D call TRBD1 (5 bases). Trimming took 2 bases from V and 4 from J, leaving 11 bases between them. This CDR3 region has 13 residues. Germline V gene lookup returns CDR1 SQVTM and CDR2 ANQGSEA. CDR3 bases: TGCAGCGTTGAAAGCCAGGGCGGCACTGAAGCTTTCTTT. Translated: CSVESQGGTEAFF.

This chain links TRBV7-3 with TRBJ1-5; 7 nucleotides align to TRBD1. The CDR3 length is 18 residues. Germline V CDR1 and CDR2: SGHTA, FQGTGA. V lost 0 bases to trimming and J lost 4 bases; unmatched junction nucleotides: 12. CDR3 protein: CASSLTGRGPYSNQPQHF. The DNA for the CDR3 is TGTGCCAGCAGCTTAACGGGGAGGGGGCCCTATTCTAATCAGCCCCAGCATTTT.

This chain joins TRBV7-9 and TRBJ1-5; no reliable D call. Germline V gene data show CDR1 as SEHNR and CDR2 as FQNEAQ (reference sequence). The V gene lost 1 base and the J gene lost 6 bases, with 4 bases spanning the gap. The CDR3 is 12 amino acids. CDR3: CASSLDSQPQHF. As DNA, the CDR3 is TGTGCCAGCAGCTTAGACAGTCAGCCCCAGCATTTT.

The chain links TRBV7-2 to TRBJ2-7; 9 nucleotides line up with TRBD2. Unmatched junction bases numbered 13, after V lost 3 bases and J lost 4 bases. The V gene's germline CDR1 is SGHTA and CDR2 FQGNSA. The CDR3 extends over 17 amino acids. The CDR3 DNA reads TGTGCCAGCAGCTTGACCGGGACTAGCATGACCATTTACGAGCAGTACTTC. This gives the protein CASSLTGTSMTIYEQYF.

Concerning this clone itself: The same CDR3 also results from other DNA sequences found in this sample. The chain uses TRBV4-2 and TRBJ2-7; the D gene is possibly TRBD2 (5 bases). Trimming cost V 0 bases and J 7 bases, with 13 bases left between them. CDR1 and CDR2 (germline): LGHNA, YNFKEQ. This CDR3 has 14 residues. The DNA for the CDR3 is TGTGCCAGCAGCCAAGAAAGCGGAAACGGAGAGCAGTACTTC. It translates to CASSQESGNGEQYF.

CDR3 in DNA: TGTGCCAGCAGTGTGCGGGACACGAACGAGCAGTACTTC. Its protein product is CASSVRDTNEQYF. V and J are TRBV2 and TRBJ2-7; D is perhaps TRBD1 or TRBD2 (6 bases each). The CDR3 has 13 residues. Germline V gene lookup returns CDR1 SNHLY and CDR2 FYNNEI. V was pared by 4 bases and J by 5 bases, with 12 bases between.

The chain is built from TRBV7-2 and TRBJ2-1, with 7 bases identical to TRBD2. Per the germline V gene, CDR1 is SGHTA and CDR2 is FQGNSA. With 4 bases clipped from V and 4 bases from J, the junction kept 7 bases outside the gene matches. The CDR3 runs to 15 residues. This CDR3 reads CASSSTGGQYNEQFF. CDR3 nucleotides: TGTGCCAGCAGCTCAACGGGAGGCCAATACAATGAGCAGTTCTTC.

The chain is built from TRBV23-1 and TRBJ1-2; tentative D call: TRBD1 (6 bases). TRBV23-1 is known as an ORF, though its function is uncertain. The CDR3 runs 15 residues. The CDR3 sequence: CGRDNQGEVDYGYTF. The CDR3 region has the DNA TGCGGACGGGACAATCAGGGAGAGGTCGACTATGGCTACACCTTC.

This clone was seen a few times. V usage is TRBV13 and J usage is TRBJ2-1; D uncertain. With 2 bases removed from V and 6 bases from J, the gap between germline ends came to 11 bases. There are 14 residues in the CDR3. Per germline, CDR1 PRHDT and CDR2 FYEKMQ (reference sequence). The CDR3 here is CASSLRLEVNEQFF. CDR3 nucleotides: TGTGCCAGCAGCTTAAGGCTAGAAGTCAATGAGCAGTTCTTC.

V gene TRBV7-2 combines with J gene TRBJ2-1; TRBD2 is a possible D gene (5 bases). V was trimmed by 7 bases and J by 7 bases, leaving 14 bases between them. The germline V gene encodes CDR1 SGHTA and CDR2 FQGNSA. This CDR3 contains 13 residues. In DNA, the CDR3 is TGTGCCAGCACCCCCGACTATACAAATGAGCAGTTCTTC. Amino acid sequence: CASTPDYTNEQFF.

CDR3 sequence reads: CASTEGGNQPQHF. CDR3 coding DNA: TGTGCCAGTACTGAAGGGGGCAATCAGCCCCAGCATTTT. The chain combines TRBV19 with TRBJ1-5; D might be TRBD1 (5 bases). This CDR3 spans 13 amino acids. Germline CDR1 and CDR2: LNHDA and SQIVND (reference sequence). The ends were cut back, 7 bases at V and 2 bases at J, with 9 bases in the middle.

The rearrangement joins TRBV11-3 to TRBJ2-5; 7 bases align to TRBD2. CDR1 is SGHNT, CDR2 YENEEA, per germline. V shed 5 bases and J 1 base; nucleotides not matched to a gene: 16. This CDR3 contains 18 residues. The CDR3: CASSPPMGGAGFQETQYF. DNA for the CDR3: TGTGCCAGCAGCCCACCGATGGGCGGAGCGGGGTTCCAAGAGACCCAGTACTTC.

V usage is TRBV5-1 and J usage is TRBJ2-5; D is unclear. V lost 2 bases and J lost 2, with 4 bases in between. Germline V gene sequence: CDR1 SGHRS, CDR2 YFSETQ. The CDR3 totals 12 residues. The CDR3 loop is CASSFTQETQYF. CDR3 DNA sequence: TGCGCCAGCAGCTTTACGCAAGAGACCCAGTACTTC.